The sequence of this TCR beta chain was determined in a study of cytomegalovirus exposure and HLA in healthy donors. Trimming at V came to 4 bases and at J to 3 bases, leaving 7 bases not matched to a gene. Germline CDR1 is SQVTM and CDR2 is ANQGSEA. The CDR3 is 14 amino acids. Clones were read by immunoSEQ multiplex PCR, and TCRdb kept only the in-frame ones, dropping some. The sample consists of about 160,000 clones, roughly 96% of them appearing once. This clone was seen a few times. The chain uses TRBV29-1 and TRBJ2-7; 9 bases map to TRBD1. The receptor comes from a woman aged 18-29 years in good health and CMV-seronegative. Sequencing was carried out using PBMCs. CDR3 coding DNA: TGCAGCGTTGGAGGCCCGGGACAGGGCTACGAGCAGTACTTC. This translates into CSVGGPGQGYEQYF.